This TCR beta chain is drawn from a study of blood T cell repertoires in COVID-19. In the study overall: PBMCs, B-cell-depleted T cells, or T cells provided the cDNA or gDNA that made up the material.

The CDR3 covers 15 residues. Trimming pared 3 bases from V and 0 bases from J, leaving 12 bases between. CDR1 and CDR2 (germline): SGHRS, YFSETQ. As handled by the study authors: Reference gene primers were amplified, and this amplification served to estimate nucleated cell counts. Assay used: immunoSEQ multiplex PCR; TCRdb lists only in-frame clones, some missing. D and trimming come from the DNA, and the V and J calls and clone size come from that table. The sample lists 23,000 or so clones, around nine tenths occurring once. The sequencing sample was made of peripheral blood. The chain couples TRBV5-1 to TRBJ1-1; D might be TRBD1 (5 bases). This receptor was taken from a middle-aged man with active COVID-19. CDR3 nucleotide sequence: TGCGCCAGCAGCTCCCTCCAGGGCGTGAACACTGAAGCTTTCTTT. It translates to CASSSLQGVNTEAFF.